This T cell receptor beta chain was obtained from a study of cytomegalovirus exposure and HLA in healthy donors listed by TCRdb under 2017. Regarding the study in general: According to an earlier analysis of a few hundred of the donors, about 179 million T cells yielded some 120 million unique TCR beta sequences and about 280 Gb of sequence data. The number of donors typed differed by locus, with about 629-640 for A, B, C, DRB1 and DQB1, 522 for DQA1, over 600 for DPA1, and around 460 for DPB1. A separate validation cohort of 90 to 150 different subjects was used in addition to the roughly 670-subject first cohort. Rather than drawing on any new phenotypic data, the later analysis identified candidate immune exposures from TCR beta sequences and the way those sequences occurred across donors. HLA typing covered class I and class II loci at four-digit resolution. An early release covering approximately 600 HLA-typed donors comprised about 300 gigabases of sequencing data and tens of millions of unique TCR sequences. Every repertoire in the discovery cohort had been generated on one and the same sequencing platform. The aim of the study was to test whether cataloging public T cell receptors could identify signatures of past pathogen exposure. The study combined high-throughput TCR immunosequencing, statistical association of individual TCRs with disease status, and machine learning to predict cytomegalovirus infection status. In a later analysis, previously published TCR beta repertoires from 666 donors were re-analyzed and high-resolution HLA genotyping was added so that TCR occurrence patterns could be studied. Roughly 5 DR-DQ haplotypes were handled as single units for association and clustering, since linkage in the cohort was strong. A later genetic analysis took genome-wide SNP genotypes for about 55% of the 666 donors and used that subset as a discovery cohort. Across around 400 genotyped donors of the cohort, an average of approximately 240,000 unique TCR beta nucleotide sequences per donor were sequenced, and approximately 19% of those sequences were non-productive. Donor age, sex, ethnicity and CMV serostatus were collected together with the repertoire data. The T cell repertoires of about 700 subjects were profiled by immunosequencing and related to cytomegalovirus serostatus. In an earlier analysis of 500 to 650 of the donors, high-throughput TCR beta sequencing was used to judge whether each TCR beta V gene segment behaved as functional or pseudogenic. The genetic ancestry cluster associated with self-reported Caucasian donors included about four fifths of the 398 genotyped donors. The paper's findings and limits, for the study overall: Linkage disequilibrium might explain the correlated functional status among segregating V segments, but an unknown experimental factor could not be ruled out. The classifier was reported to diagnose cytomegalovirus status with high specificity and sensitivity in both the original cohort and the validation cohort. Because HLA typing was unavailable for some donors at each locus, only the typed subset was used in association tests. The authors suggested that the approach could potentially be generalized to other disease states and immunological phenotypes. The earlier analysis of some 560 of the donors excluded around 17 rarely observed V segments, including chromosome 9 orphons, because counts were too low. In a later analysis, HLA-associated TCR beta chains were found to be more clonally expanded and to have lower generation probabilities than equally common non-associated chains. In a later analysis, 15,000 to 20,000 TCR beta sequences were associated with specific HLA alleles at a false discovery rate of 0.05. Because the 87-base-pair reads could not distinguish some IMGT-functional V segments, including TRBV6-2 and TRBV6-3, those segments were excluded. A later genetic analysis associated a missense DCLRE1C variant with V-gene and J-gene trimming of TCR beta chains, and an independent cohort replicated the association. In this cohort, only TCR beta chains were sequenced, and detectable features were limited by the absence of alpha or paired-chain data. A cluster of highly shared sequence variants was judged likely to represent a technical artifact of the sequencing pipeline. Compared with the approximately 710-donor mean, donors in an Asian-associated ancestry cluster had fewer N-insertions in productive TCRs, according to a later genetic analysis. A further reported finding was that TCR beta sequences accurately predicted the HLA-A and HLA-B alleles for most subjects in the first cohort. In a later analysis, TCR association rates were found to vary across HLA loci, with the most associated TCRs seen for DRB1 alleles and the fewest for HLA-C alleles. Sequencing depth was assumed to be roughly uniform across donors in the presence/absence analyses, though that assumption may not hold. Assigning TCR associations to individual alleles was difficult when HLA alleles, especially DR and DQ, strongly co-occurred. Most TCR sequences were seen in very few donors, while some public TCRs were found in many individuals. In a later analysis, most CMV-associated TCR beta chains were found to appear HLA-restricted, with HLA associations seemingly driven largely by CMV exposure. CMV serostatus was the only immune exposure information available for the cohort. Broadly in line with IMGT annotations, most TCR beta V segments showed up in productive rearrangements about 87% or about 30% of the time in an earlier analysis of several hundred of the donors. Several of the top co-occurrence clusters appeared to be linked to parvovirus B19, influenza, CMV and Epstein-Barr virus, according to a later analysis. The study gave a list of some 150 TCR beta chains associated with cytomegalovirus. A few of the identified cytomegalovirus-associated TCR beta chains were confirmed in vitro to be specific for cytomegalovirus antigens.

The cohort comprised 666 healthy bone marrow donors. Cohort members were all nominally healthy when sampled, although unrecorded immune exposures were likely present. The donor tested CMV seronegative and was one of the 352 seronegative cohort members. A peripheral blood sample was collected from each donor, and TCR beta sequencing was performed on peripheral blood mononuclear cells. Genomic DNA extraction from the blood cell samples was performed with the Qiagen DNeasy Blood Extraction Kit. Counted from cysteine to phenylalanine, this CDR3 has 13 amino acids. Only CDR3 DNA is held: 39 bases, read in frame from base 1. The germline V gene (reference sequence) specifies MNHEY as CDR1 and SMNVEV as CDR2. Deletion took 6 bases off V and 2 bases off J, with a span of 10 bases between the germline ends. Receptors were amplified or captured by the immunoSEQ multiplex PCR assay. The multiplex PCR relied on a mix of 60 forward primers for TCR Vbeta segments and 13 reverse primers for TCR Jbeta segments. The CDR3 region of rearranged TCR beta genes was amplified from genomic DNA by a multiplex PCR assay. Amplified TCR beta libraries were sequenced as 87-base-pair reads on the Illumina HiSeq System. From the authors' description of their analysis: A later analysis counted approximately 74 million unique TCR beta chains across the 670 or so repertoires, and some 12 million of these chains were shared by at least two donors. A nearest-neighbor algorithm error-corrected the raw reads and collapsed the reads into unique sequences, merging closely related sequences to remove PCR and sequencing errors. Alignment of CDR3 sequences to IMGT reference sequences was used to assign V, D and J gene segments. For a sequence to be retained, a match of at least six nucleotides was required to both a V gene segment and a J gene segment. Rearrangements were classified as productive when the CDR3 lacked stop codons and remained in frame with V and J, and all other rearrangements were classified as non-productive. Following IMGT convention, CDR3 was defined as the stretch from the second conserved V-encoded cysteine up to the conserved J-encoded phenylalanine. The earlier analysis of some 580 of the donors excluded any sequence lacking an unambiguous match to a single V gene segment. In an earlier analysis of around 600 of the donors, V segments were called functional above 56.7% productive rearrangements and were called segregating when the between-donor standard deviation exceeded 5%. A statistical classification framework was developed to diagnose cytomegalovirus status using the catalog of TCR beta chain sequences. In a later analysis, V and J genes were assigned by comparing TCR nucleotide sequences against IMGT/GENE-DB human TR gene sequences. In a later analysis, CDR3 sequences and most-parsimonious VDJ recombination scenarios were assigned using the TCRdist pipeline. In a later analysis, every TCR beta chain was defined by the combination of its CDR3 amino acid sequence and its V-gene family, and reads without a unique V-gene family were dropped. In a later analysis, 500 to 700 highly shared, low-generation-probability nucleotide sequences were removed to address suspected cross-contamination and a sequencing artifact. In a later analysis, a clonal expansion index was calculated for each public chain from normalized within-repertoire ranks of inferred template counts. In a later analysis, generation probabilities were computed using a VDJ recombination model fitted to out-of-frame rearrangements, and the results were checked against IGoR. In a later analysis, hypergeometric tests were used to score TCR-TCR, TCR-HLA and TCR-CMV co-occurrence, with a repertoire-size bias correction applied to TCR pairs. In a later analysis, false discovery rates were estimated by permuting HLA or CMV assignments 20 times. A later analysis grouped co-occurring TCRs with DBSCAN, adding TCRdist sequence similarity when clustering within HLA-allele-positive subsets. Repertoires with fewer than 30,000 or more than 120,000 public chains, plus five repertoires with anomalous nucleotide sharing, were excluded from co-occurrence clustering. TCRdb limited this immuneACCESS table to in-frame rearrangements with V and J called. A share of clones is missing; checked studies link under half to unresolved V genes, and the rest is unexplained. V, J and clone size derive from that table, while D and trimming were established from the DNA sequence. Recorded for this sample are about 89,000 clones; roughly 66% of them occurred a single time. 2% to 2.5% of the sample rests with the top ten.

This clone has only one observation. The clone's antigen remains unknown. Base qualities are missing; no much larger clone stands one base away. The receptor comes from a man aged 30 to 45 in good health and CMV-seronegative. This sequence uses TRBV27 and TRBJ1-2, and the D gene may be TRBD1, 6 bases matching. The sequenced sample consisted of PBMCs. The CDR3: CASRLQGNYGYTF. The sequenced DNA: TGTGCCAGCAGACTACAGGGAAACTATGGCTACACCTTC.